The present TCR beta chain was sequenced within a study of CD8 T cells in Susac syndrome. In its sample, this clonotype was seen once. Trimming removed 11 bases at V and 0 bases at J, with 17 bases between. This CDR3 contains 15 residues. CDR1 and CDR2 (germline): SGHTA, FQGNSA. cDNA came from approximately 0.5 to 1 ug RNA primed by random hexamers. TCRdb called the immunoSEQ multiplex PCR reads again in MiXCR, with one record for every CDR3 protein. The sample consists of about 180,000 distinct CDR3 sequences, around 94% of them appearing once. The patients with Susac syndrome were individuals who fulfilled the recently defined diagnostic criteria for disease that was either definite or probable.

Sequencing was performed on CD4+ T cells from PBMCs. The chain couples TRBV7-2 to TRBJ2-1, with D perhaps TRBD2 (5 bases). This TCR came from a human donor with Susac syndrome. CDR3 DNA: TGTGCCCACTCCGCGGACTGGAGCTCCTACAATGAGCAGTTCTTC. Translated, it gives CAHSADWSSYNEQFF.